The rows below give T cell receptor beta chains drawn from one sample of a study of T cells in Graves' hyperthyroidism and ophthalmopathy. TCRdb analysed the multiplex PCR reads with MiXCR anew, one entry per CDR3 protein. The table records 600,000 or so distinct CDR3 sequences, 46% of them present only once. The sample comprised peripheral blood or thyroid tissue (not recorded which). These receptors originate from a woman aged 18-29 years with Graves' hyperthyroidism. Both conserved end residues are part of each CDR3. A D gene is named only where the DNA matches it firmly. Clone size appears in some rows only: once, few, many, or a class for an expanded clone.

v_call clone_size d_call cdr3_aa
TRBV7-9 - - CASSLELSNEKLFF
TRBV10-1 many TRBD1 CASTMTGPLNTEAFF
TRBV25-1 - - CASSEGGGNTEAFF
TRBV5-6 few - CASSQPGTALAYTEAFF
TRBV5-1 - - CASSLKSGANVLTF
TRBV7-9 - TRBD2 CAWSSGLAGLETQYF
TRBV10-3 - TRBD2 CAISEGGHTTSVKTGEQYF
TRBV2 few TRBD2 CASRESSGWAYEQYF
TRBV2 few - CASSQGNSRYEQYF
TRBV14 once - CASSQDLGKDTEAFF
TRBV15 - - CATSQRQSRGTEAFF
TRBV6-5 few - CASSPPIGSGLNTEAFF
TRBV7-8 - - CASSSWTANTEAFF
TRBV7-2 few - CASSLVSVNEKLFF
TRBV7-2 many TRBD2 CASSSGTSLGEQYF
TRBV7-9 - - CASSQGAYSEKLFF
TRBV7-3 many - CASSLIRGHEQYF
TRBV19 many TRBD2 CATARALAEYEQYF
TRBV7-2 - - CASTAAGRQSWQYF
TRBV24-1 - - CATSDPHSYPNTGELFF
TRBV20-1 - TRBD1 CSVPTGTGALEQYF
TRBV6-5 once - CASSSYYSARGYEQYF
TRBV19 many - CASRYSTGANVLTF
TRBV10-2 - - CASSDGQWVGEKLFF
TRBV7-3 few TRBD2 CASSQLRASGAYEQYF
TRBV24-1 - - CATSDNSRGAYGYTF